This is a list of T cell receptor beta chains from one sample in a study of cytomegalovirus exposure and HLA in healthy donors. The data were produced by immunoSEQ multiplex PCR, yet TCRdb's version contains in-frame clones alone and is incomplete. The repertoire has about 330,000 clones, around 90% of them found once; the top ten carry roughly 1.2%. Sequenced: PBMCs. These receptors were taken from a young woman in good health and CMV-seropositive. CDR3s include the opening cysteine and the closing phenylalanine or tryptophan. Each record gives: clone size, J gene, D gene, V gene, CDR3 DNA, CDR3 protein. D genes are given only for firm matches. Where a row states a size, it is once, few, many or the class of an expanded clone; other rows omit it.

abundance: NA
j_gene: TRBJ2-3
d_gene: NA
v_gene: TRBV6-1
CDR3nt: TGTGCCAGCAGTGATTGGGAGGTTAGCACAGATACGCAGTATTTT
CDR3aa: CASSDWEVSTDTQYF

abundance: NA
j_gene: TRBJ1-1
d_gene: NA
v_gene: TRBV18
CDR3nt: TGTGCCAGCTCACCGGGTAGCTCATCGAACACTGAAGCTTTCTTT
CDR3aa: CASSPGSSSNTEAFF

abundance: NA
j_gene: TRBJ1-2
d_gene: NA
v_gene: TRBV6-6
CDR3nt: TGTGCCAGCAGCTCCTCGCCGGGCGGCTACACCTTC
CDR3aa: CASSSSPGGYTF

abundance: NA
j_gene: TRBJ1-2
d_gene: TRBD1
v_gene: TRBV30
CDR3nt: TGTGCCTGGAGTGTAGGGACAAGACAGGGAGGCTACACCTTC
CDR3aa: CAWSVGTRQGGYTF

abundance: NA
j_gene: TRBJ2-1
d_gene: NA
v_gene: TRBV7-9
CDR3nt: TGTGCCAGCAGCCGGGGGTTACCCTCCTACAATGAGCAGTTCTTC
CDR3aa: CASSRGLPSYNEQFF

abundance: NA
j_gene: TRBJ2-7
d_gene: TRBD1
v_gene: TRBV29-1
CDR3nt: TGCAGCGCCTCCACCGGACAGGTGATCTCCTACGAGCAGTACTTC
CDR3aa: CSASTGQVISYEQYF

abundance: NA
j_gene: TRBJ2-2
d_gene: NA
v_gene: TRBV7-2
CDR3nt: TGTGCCAGCAGCCCGGAGTATTTTACCGGGGAGCTGTTTTTT
CDR3aa: CASSPEYFTGELFF

abundance: NA
j_gene: TRBJ1-2
d_gene: NA
v_gene: TRBV6-6
CDR3nt: TGTGCCAGCAGATACAACTTCGCGGGGGGCTACACCTTC
CDR3aa: CASRYNFAGGYTF

abundance: NA
j_gene: TRBJ1-1
d_gene: NA
v_gene: TRBV9
CDR3nt: TGTGCCAGCAGCGTAGCGCCAGGGACGGGTGAAGCTTTCTTT
CDR3aa: CASSVAPGTGEAFF

abundance: once
j_gene: TRBJ2-5
d_gene: TRBD1
v_gene: TRBV27
CDR3nt: TGTGCCAGCAGTTTAGGGACAGGGGCCTTGGGGGAGACCCAGTACTTC
CDR3aa: CASSLGTGALGETQYF

abundance: NA
j_gene: TRBJ2-1
d_gene: NA
v_gene: TRBV28
CDR3nt: TGTGCCAGCAGTTTCGGGGTCGTTTGGGGGGATACTAGGAATGAGCAGTTCTTC
CDR3aa: CASSFGVVWGDTRNEQFF

abundance: NA
j_gene: TRBJ2-3
d_gene: NA
v_gene: TRBV6-1
CDR3nt: TGTGCCAGCAGTGGTGATGGGGCAGGGGTGACAGATACGCAGTATTTT
CDR3aa: CASSGDGAGVTDTQYF

abundance: NA
j_gene: TRBJ2-1
d_gene: TRBD2
v_gene: TRBV27
CDR3nt: TGTGCCAGCAGTAACGACGGGGGGTTAGGGGAAAATGAGCAGTTCTTC
CDR3aa: CASSNDGGLGENEQFF

abundance: once
j_gene: TRBJ1-5
d_gene: TRBD1
v_gene: TRBV27
CDR3nt: TGTGCCAGCAGTTCGGGACAGAACAATCAGCCCCAGCATTTT
CDR3aa: CASSSGQNNQPQHF

abundance: NA
j_gene: TRBJ2-1
d_gene: TRBD2
v_gene: TRBV2
CDR3nt: TGTGCCAGCACCGAAGATACGGGACTAGCAGGGGGGAAGGGTGAGCAGTTCTTC
CDR3aa: CASTEDTGLAGGKGEQFF

abundance: NA
j_gene: TRBJ2-7
d_gene: NA
v_gene: TRBV18
CDR3nt: TGTGCCAGCTCACCACGGGTCGGGCGGACATCGGGACGTTCCGAGCAGTACTTC
CDR3aa: CASSPRVGRTSGRSEQYF

abundance: NA
j_gene: TRBJ1-2
d_gene: NA
v_gene: TRBV14
CDR3nt: TGTGCCAGCAGCCAAGACGTCCTTTACTATGGCTACACCTTC
CDR3aa: CASSQDVLYYGYTF

abundance: NA
j_gene: TRBJ1-1
d_gene: NA
v_gene: TRBV19
CDR3nt: TGTGCCAGTAGTATAAGGCCGTCTCCCCCGTCCACTGAAGCTTTCTTT
CDR3aa: CASSIRPSPPSTEAFF

abundance: few
j_gene: TRBJ2-7
d_gene: TRBD2
v_gene: TRBV2
CDR3nt: TGTGCCAGCAGTGGTCTCCGGCTAGCGGGGGATTCCTACGAGCAGTACTTC
CDR3aa: CASSGLRLAGDSYEQYF

abundance: NA
j_gene: TRBJ2-3
d_gene: NA
v_gene: TRBV27
CDR3nt: TGTGCCAGCAGTTTATTTCAAAGGGACACAGATACGCAGTATTTT
CDR3aa: CASSLFQRDTDTQYF

abundance: NA
j_gene: TRBJ2-2
d_gene: TRBD1
v_gene: TRBV11-2
CDR3nt: TGTGCCAGCAGCGCGCTACAGGGGGCGGTCGGGGAGCTGTTTTTT
CDR3aa: CASSALQGAVGELFF

abundance: NA
j_gene: TRBJ2-5
d_gene: NA
v_gene: TRBV18
CDR3nt: TGTGCCAGCTCGGTCGACCATGGGGAGACCCAGTACTTC
CDR3aa: CASSVDHGETQYF

abundance: NA
j_gene: TRBJ2-7
d_gene: TRBD2
v_gene: TRBV28
CDR3nt: TGTGCCAGCAGTCGGGGGACAAGCGGGAGGTACGAGCAGTACTTC
CDR3aa: CASSRGTSGRYEQYF

abundance: NA
j_gene: TRBJ1-2
d_gene: NA
v_gene: TRBV27
CDR3nt: TGTGCCAGCAGTCTCTACGGAGGGGTTTTTGCGGTAAACCCCGTGGGCTACACCTTC
CDR3aa: CASSLYGGVFAVNPVGYTF

abundance: NA
j_gene: TRBJ1-1
d_gene: TRBD1
v_gene: TRBV28
CDR3nt: TGTGCCAGCTCCTACAGGGGAACCCAAGCTTTCTTT
CDR3aa: CASSYRGTQAFF

abundance: NA
j_gene: TRBJ2-7
d_gene: TRBD2
v_gene: TRBV6-1
CDR3nt: TGTGCCAGCAGTGATCGAGCGGGAACCTACGAGCAGTACTTC
CDR3aa: CASSDRAGTYEQYF

abundance: NA
j_gene: TRBJ2-5
d_gene: TRBD1
v_gene: TRBV5-1
CDR3nt: TGCGCCAGCAGCTTGGGACAGGGTGGGGAGACCCAGTACTTC
CDR3aa: CASSLGQGGETQYF